This entry describes one T cell receptor (beta chain). The table came from immunoSEQ multiplex PCR; TCRdb's copy has only in-frame clones and leaves some out. The data contain some 250,000 clones, more than 80% of them singletons. The data were obtained in a study of blood T cell repertoires in COVID-19. As for the study in general: Researchers got acute and convalescent COVID-19 samples from the United States, Italy and Spain.

V was shortened by 5 bases and J by 0 bases, with 8 bases between the two germline ends. This CDR3 spans 15 amino acids. Germline-derived CDR1 and CDR2 are LNHNV and YYDKDF (reference sequence). The chain is built from TRBV15 and TRBJ1-6, with a possible D match to TRBD1 (6 bases). Sequencing was done on a sample of peripheral blood. This receptor was identified in a man aged 25-40 years who had recovered from COVID-19. The CDR3 nucleotides read TGTGCCACCAGCCAGGGGCGCTCCTATAATTCACCCCTCCACTTT. It yields the protein CATSQGRSYNSPLHF.